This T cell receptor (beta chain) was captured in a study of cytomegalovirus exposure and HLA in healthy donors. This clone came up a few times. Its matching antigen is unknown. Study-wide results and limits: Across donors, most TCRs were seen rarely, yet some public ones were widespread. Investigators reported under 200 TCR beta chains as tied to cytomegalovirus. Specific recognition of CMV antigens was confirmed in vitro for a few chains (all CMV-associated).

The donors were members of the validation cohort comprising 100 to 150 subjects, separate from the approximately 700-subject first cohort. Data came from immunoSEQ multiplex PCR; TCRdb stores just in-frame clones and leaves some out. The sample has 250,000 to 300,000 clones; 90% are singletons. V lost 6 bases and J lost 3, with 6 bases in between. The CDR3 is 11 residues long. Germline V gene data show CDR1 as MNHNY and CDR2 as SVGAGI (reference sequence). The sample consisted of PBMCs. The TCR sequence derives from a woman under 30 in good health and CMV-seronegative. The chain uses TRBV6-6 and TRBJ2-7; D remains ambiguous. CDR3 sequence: CASRSSYEQYF. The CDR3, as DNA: TGTGCCAGCAGGTCCAGCTACGAGCAGTACTTC.